In this sample, the clone carrying this T cell receptor (beta chain) turned up a few times. Its antigen is as yet unknown. These data come from a study of identical twins. TCRdb used MiXCR to reprocess the 5' RACE reads, holding one entry per CDR3 protein. The sample yields some 590,000 distinct CDR3 sequences, 9.5% to 10% seen once. Between the trimmed V and J ends, which lost 10 bases and 6 bases, there was a span of 16 bases. This CDR3 has 14 residues. In every case, the donor was a healthy Caucasian. Study-wide findings and caveats: Those out-of-frame alpha sequences shared by twins showed an excess of low generation probability.

In addition, the sample was reused for a study of yellow fever vaccine responses in identical twins.

J is TRBJ1-6 and V is TRBV12-3 or TRBV12-4, with TRBD1 as a possible D gene (5 bases). This clonotype was obtained from a woman in her late teens or twenties in good health. Specimen: PBMCs. The CDR3 nucleotides read TGTGCCAACCGGGACCCTTACTTTAATTCACCCCTCCACTTT. Its translation is CANRDPYFNSPLHF.